This T cell receptor beta chain appears in the sequencing data of a study of cytomegalovirus exposure and HLA in healthy donors. Whole-study results and caveats: Some TCR beta chains (about 180 of them) were listed as cytomegalovirus-associated. Among TCR beta chains of equal frequency, HLA-associated ones were more clonally expanded in a later analysis. The dataset shows that most TCR sequences were rare, while some public TCRs occurred in many donors. Later on, an analysis showed TCR association rates differing by HLA locus, with DRB1 the most and HLA-C the fewest.

The CDR3 is made up of 16 amino acids. Germline lookup yields CDR1 MGHRA and CDR2 YSYEKL. The junction had 5 bases not matched to a gene; V was cut back by 0 bases and J by 4 bases. To note about this clone: The target antigen is unknown.

Researchers ran the PCR with 60 Vbeta and 13 Jbeta primers. Assay used: immunoSEQ multiplex PCR; TCRdb lists only in-frame clones, some missing. This sample's table has over 150,000 clones. V gene TRBV4-1 combines with J gene TRBJ1-3, with 8 bases fitting TRBD1. Sequencing was performed on PBMCs. The receptor was derived from a boy aged 10-17 years in good health and CMV-seronegative. Written as DNA, the CDR3 is TGCGCCAGCAGCCAAGATGCGACAGGGGACGGAAACACCATATATTTT. It specifies CASSQDATGDGNTIYF.